This entry features one TCR beta chain sequence. This sample stems from a study of blood T cell repertoires in COVID-19. Authors' data handling: Counts of nucleated cells, estimated from reference gene primer amplification, were obtained. The method was immunoSEQ multiplex PCR; TCRdb's version includes in-frame clones alone and lacks a portion of them. The DNA was the basis for D and trimming; V, J and clone size are from that table. The data hold about 250,000 clones, with around four fifths observed a single time. Germline V gene data show CDR1 as SGHTS and CDR2 as YDEGEE. V shed 4 bases and J 6 bases; nucleotides not matched to a gene: 12. CDR3 length: 16 residues.

Sequencing was carried out using peripheral blood. This receptor was taken from an elderly man with acute or convalescent COVID-19. The V gene is TRBV5-8, the J gene TRBJ2-3; 9 nucleotides match TRBD1. The CDR3 DNA reads as TGTGCCAGCAGCGCGCCGGGACAGGGAGTCGTTGATACGCAGTATTTT. It is translated as CASSAPGQGVVDTQYF. The complete variable domain, with remaining parts taken from reference TRBV5-8 and TRBJ2-3, reads EAGVTQSPTHLIKTRGQQATLRCSPISGHTSVYWYQQALGLGLQFLLWYDEGEERNRGNFPPRFSGRQFPNYSSELNVNALELEDSALYLCASSAPGQGVVDTQYFGPGTRLTVL.